This record covers a single T cell receptor beta chain. The source of the sample is a study of blood T cell repertoires in COVID-19. Background on the study: Italy, Spain and the United States were the sources of the convalescent and acute COVID-19 samples. From T cells, B-cell-depleted T cells, or PBMCs came the material, which was cDNA or gDNA.

The germline V and J ends were trimmed by 3 bases and 0 bases, with 6 bases remaining between them. The CDR3 runs 14 residues. Per the germline V gene, CDR1 is MDHEN and CDR2 is SYDVKM. Original processing notes: Counts of nucleated cells, estimated from reference gene primer amplification, were obtained. Sequenced by immunoSEQ multiplex PCR; TCRdb stores in-frame clones only, minus some. V, J and clone size were drawn from that table, and D and trimming were deduced from the DNA. This sample carries about 190,000 clones, 85% to 90% of them seen once, and the ten largest clones take approximately 4.4%.

Material: peripheral blood. The chain combines TRBV28 with TRBJ1-3; no clear D gene. This sequence originates from a human donor in a cohort sampled during active COVID-19. CDR3 amino acids: CASSLADSGNTIYF. CDR3 in DNA: TGTGCCAGCAGTTTGGCGGACTCTGGAAACACCATATATTTT.